The 32 T cell receptor beta chains presented below share a single source sample, sequenced in a study of blood T cell repertoires in COVID-19. The method was immunoSEQ multiplex PCR; TCRdb's version includes in-frame clones alone and lacks a portion of them. The sample holds approximately 100,000 clones; over 75% are singletons and the top ten take roughly 32%. The sequenced sample consisted of peripheral blood. Receptors were obtained from an elderly woman with acute or convalescent COVID-19.

The V gene is TRBV19, the J gene TRBJ1-6; the D gene is possibly TRBD1 (5 bases). The ends were cut back, 5 bases at V and 2 bases at J, with 13 bases in the middle. The CDR3 extends over 16 amino acids. Germline-derived CDR1 and CDR2 are LNHDA and SQIVND (reference sequence). Written as DNA, the CDR3 is TGTGCCAGTAGTTTGGGGACTAGCGCCTATAATTCACCCCTCCACTTT. This gives the protein CASSLGTSAYNSPLHF.

V is TRBV2 and J is TRBJ2-1; TRBD1 matches 8 bases. Germline CDR1 reads SNHLY; CDR2 reads FYNNEI. J gave up 8 bases and V 5 bases, and 5 bases lay outside the gene matches. This CDR3 is 13 amino acids long. The CDR3 sequence is CASSWTGMDEQFF. The CDR3 nucleotides read TGTGCCAGCAGTTGGACAGGGATGGATGAGCAGTTCTTC.

This chain joins TRBV18 and TRBJ2-7; possible D gene TRBD1, 5 bases. Deletions cut 4 bases from V and 12 bases from J, with 19 bases between. The CDR3 is 13 amino acids. Germline V gene data show CDR1 as KGHSH and CDR2 as LQKENI. Written as DNA, the CDR3 is TGTGCCAGCTCACTCAGCCGGGCTGCTCAGGGGTACTTC. Its translation is CASSLSRAAQGYF. The full variable domain, completed using reference TRBV18 and TRBJ2-7, is NAGVMQNPRHLVRRRGQEARLRCSPMKGHSHVYWYRQLPEEGLKFMVYLQKENIIDESGMPKERFSAEFPKEGPSILRIQQVVRGDSAAYFCASSLSRAAQGYFGPGTRLTVT.

In this sample, this clone turned up once. This specimen includes other DNA sequences encoding the same CDR3. The chain uses TRBV18 and TRBJ1-1; D is possibly TRBD1 (5 bases). The germline V gene encodes CDR1 KGHSH and CDR2 LQKENI. CDR3 length: 13 residues. With 3 bases removed from V and 4 bases from J, the gap between germline ends came to 9 bases. The CDR3 coding sequence is TGTGCCAGCTCACCCCGACAGACCACTGAAGCTTTCTTT. Translation: CASSPRQTTEAFF.

The chain combines TRBV4-3 with TRBJ1-2; D is undetermined. This CDR3 spans 14 amino acids. Germline values: CDR1 LGHNA, CDR2 YSLEER. Trimming removed 2 bases from V and 8 bases from J, with 15 bases in between. DNA for the CDR3: TGCGCCAGCAGCCAAATCGGGGTCCTGTGGGGCTACACCTTC. Protein product: CASSQIGVLWGYTF.

This CDR3 is CASSYTTLDPYGYTF. CDR3 coding DNA: TGTGCCAGCAGTTACACGACACTGGATCCCTATGGCTACACCTTC. V usage is TRBV6-2 or TRBV6-3 and J usage is TRBJ1-2; D gene uncertain. V was pared by 2 bases and J by 4 bases, with 14 bases between. Germline loops: CDR1 MNHEY, CDR2 SVGEGT. This CDR3 is 15 amino acids long.

V is TRBV18 and J is TRBJ1-1; 7 bases line up with TRBD1. The germline gives CDR1 KGHSH, CDR2 LQKENI. J lost 5 bases, V lost 2 bases, and 5 bases had no gene match. The CDR3 covers 14 residues. The CDR3: CASSPSTGLTEAFF. DNA of the CDR3: TGTGCCAGCTCACCATCGACAGGGTTGACTGAAGCTTTCTTT.

The chain employs TRBV7-8 and TRBJ2-5; tentative D call: TRBD1 (6 bases). Trimming took 4 bases from V and 4 from J, leaving 19 bases between them. CDR3 length: 16 residues. CDR1 is SGHVS and CDR2 is FQNEAQ in the germline V gene. This CDR3 is CASSSNTGFWGETQYF. The CDR3 DNA reads as TGTGCCAGCAGCTCGAACACAGGGTTTTGGGGAGAGACCCAGTACTTC.

The rearrangement uses TRBV28 and TRBJ1-5; 10 nucleotides align to TRBD1. V lost 1 base to trimming and J lost 0 bases; unmatched junction nucleotides: 9. Germline assignment: CDR1 MDHEN and CDR2 SYDVKM. The CDR3 runs to 19 residues. The CDR3 region is CASSLFSAGTGASNQPQHF. The CDR3 region has the DNA TGTGCCAGCAGTTTATTCTCTGCGGGGACAGGGGCTAGCAATCAGCCCCAGCATTTT.

The rearrangement uses TRBV4-1 and TRBJ1-2, with a possible D match to TRBD1 (5 bases). The germline CDR1 and CDR2 sequences are MGHRA and YSYEKL. V dropped 0 bases and J dropped 6 bases, with 14 bases sitting between them. CDR3 length: 15 residues. The CDR3 bases are TGCGCCAGCAGCCAAGAAGAAGGGGAAGTCCATGGCTACACCTTC. Encoded protein: CASSQEEGEVHGYTF.

V and J are TRBV28 and TRBJ2-7; the D gene is possibly TRBD1 (6 bases). Germline V gene sequence: CDR1 MDHEN, CDR2 SYDVKM. This CDR3 has 12 residues. Between the trimmed V and J ends, which lost 4 bases and 6 bases, there was a span of 10 bases. The CDR3 spells CASSYRVGEQYF. The CDR3 DNA reads TGTGCCAGCAGTTACAGGGTCGGCGAGCAGTACTTC.

The gene calls are TRBV7-9 and TRBJ1-3; D is unresolved. From germline, CDR1 is SEHNR and CDR2 FQNEAQ (reference sequence). There are 13 residues in the CDR3. Trimming left V 6 bases short and J 4 bases short, with 10 bases between. The CDR3 DNA reads as TGTGCCAGCAGTATCGGGGAAGGAAACACCATATATTTT. Translated: CASSIGEGNTIYF.

The chain joins TRBV7-9 to TRBJ2-1; the match to TRBD2 covers 13 bases. CDR1 is SEHNR and CDR2 is FQNEAQ in the germline V gene (reference sequence). The V segment lost 4 bases and the J segment 1 base; nucleotides outside the gene matches: 1. The CDR3 is 16 residues long. The CDR3: CASSSTSGGSYNEQFF. The CDR3 nucleotides read TGTGCCAGCAGCTCGACTAGCGGGGGGTCCTACAATGAGCAGTTCTTC.

This sequence joins TRBV2 and TRBJ1-3; weak D call: TRBD1 (5 bases). CDR1 is SNHLY and CDR2 is FYNNEI in the germline V gene. V lost 8 bases, J lost 0 bases, and 14 bases lay in between. This CDR3 is built from 15 residues. CDR3 sequence: CASAGAGRSGNTIYF. The DNA of the CDR3 is TGTGCCAGCGCTGGGGCAGGGCGCTCTGGAAACACCATATATTTT.

The rearrangement uses TRBV7-7 and TRBJ2-5; 10 bases fit TRBD2. CDR3 size: 15 residues. The germline CDR1 and CDR2 sequences are SSHAT and FNYEAQ (reference sequence). Trimming cost V 2 bases and J 5 bases; bases outside gene matches: 5. Here the CDR3 DNA reads TGTGCCAGCAGCTTAAGCGGGGGGGCCGAGGAGACCCAGTACTTC. It encodes CASSLSGGAEETQYF.

The genes are TRBV12-5 and TRBJ2-5, with D possibly matching TRBD2 (6 bases). The CDR3 loop spans 13 amino acids. Germline CDR1 LGHNT, CDR2 FRNRAP. V lost 3 bases, J lost 5 bases, and 10 bases lay in between. The CDR3 sequence is CASGFGGRETQYF. CDR3 DNA: TGTGCTAGTGGTTTCGGGGGAAGGGAGACCCAGTACTTC.

In its sample, this clone was seen once. The chain carries TRBV7-2 and TRBJ2-2; unclear D gene. V was pared by 1 base and J by 5 bases, with 8 bases between. This CDR3 contains 14 residues. Germline CDR1 SGHTA, CDR2 FQGNSA. The CDR3 DNA reads TGTGCCAGCAGCTTAGTTGACACGACCGGGGAGCTGTTTTTT. This codes for CASSLVDTTGELFF.

The J gene is TRBJ2-1, the V gene TRBV11-2; 12 positions agree with TRBD2. Germline CDR1 SGHAT, CDR2 FQNNGV. The CDR3 sequence is 17 residues long. After removal of 5 bases from V and 4 bases from J, the junction contained 9 bases not matched to a gene. The CDR3, as DNA: TGTGCCAGCAGCCCATCTACTAGCGGGGGGCAGTACAATGAGCAGTTCTTC. Translating gives CASSPSTSGGQYNEQFF.

This clone has a single count. The rearrangement links TRBV30 to TRBJ2-7, with 10 positions matching TRBD1. The CDR3 contains 12 residues. Germline assignment: CDR1 GTSNPN and CDR2 SVGIG (reference sequence). V shed 3 bases and J 6 bases; nucleotides not matched to a gene: 2. DNA of the CDR3: TGTGCCTGGAGGGGACAGGGGAGCGAGCAGTACTTC. Protein: CAWRGQGSEQYF.

The chain couples TRBV7-6 to TRBJ2-3; 8 nucleotides line up with TRBD1. With V trimmed by 1 base and J by 1 base, 4 bases remained unmatched. CDR3 length: 16 amino acids. The germline V gene has CDR1 SGHVS and CDR2 FNYEAQ. For the CDR3, the DNA is TGTGCCAGCAGCTTAGGCAGGGGGCGCGGCACAGATACGCAGTATTTT. This encodes CASSLGRGRGTDTQYF.

The chain employs TRBV27 and TRBJ1-1; the match to TRBD1 covers 9 bases. Trimming cost V 1 base and J 5 bases; bases outside gene matches: 2. This CDR3 has 14 residues. The germline gives CDR1 MNHEY, CDR2 SMNVEV (reference sequence). CDR3 protein: CASSLWDRDTEAFF. CDR3 coding DNA: TGTGCCAGCAGTTTATGGGACAGGGATACTGAAGCTTTCTTT.

V gene TRBV5-6 combines with J gene TRBJ1-2; D uncertain. CDR3 length: 14 residues. CDR1 is SGHDT, CDR2 YYEEEE, per germline. Deletions cut 4 bases from V and 3 bases from J, with 13 bases between. CDR3 residues: CASSTGRGYYGYTF. CDR3 coding DNA: TGTGCCAGCAGCACCGGGCGGGGATACTATGGCTACACCTTC.

The rearrangement links TRBV10-3 to TRBJ1-2, with TRBD1 as a possible D gene (6 bases). CDR1 ENHRY and CDR2 SYGVKD come from the germline V gene. Deletions cut 10 bases from V and 3 bases from J, with 18 bases between. The CDR3 runs 14 residues. CDR3 sequence: CATRGAGEYYGYTF. CDR3 sequence (DNA): TGTGCCACCAGGGGAGCCGGAGAGTACTATGGCTACACCTTC.

CDR3 residues: CASSPMTGVSGNTIYF. The CDR3 DNA follows: TGTGCCAGCAGCCCTATGACAGGGGTCTCTGGAAACACCATATATTTT. The V and J genes are TRBV5-6 and TRBJ1-3; TRBD1 aligns across 8 bases. The germline V gene encodes CDR1 SGHDT and CDR2 YYEEEE. V dropped 4 bases and J dropped 0; count of bases not matched to a gene: 6. The CDR3 runs to 16 residues.

This chain uses TRBV5-1 with TRBJ2-2; 7 bases map to TRBD1. Trimming cost V 0 bases and J 3 bases; bases outside gene matches: 8. This CDR3 spans 17 amino acids. CDR1 and CDR2 from the germline V gene are SGHRS and YFSETQ. CDR3 loop: CASSLDPDRVDTGELFF. The CDR3 DNA follows: TGCGCCAGCAGCTTGGACCCCGACAGGGTGGACACCGGGGAGCTGTTTTTT.

The gene calls are TRBV28 and TRBJ1-2; D possibly corresponds to TRBD1 (5 bases). Germline loops: CDR1 MDHEN, CDR2 SYDVKM. The V end was cut by 5 bases, the J end by 5 bases, with 12 bases between. The CDR3 is made up of 13 amino acids. CDR3 DNA: TGTGCCAGCAGTGCCCCCAGGGATTATGGCTACACCTTC. It specifies CASSAPRDYGYTF.

The chain employs TRBV5-1 and TRBJ2-1; 11 bases fit TRBD1. The junction had 6 bases not matched to a gene; V was cut back by 4 bases and J by 6 bases. The CDR3 is made up of 15 amino acids. Germline CDR1 is SGHRS and CDR2 is YFSETQ. The CDR3 DNA reads TGCGCCAGCAGCCCGGGGACAGGGGGTCCCAATGAGCAGTTCTTC. It translates to CASSPGTGGPNEQFF.

This chain uses TRBV7-2 with TRBJ2-7; 7 nucleotides align to TRBD2. After removal of 3 bases from V and 6 bases from J, the junction contained 11 bases not matched to a gene. CDR1 and CDR2 from the germline V gene are SGHTA and FQGNSA. The CDR3 consists of 15 residues. The CDR3 loop is CASSFLGGIPSEQYF. CDR3 bases: TGTGCCAGCAGCTTCCTGGGGGGGATCCCTTCCGAGCAGTACTTC.

The V call is TRBV18, the J call TRBJ2-7, with D hard to call. The CDR3 covers 14 residues. CDR1 and CDR2 (germline): KGHSH, LQKENI. Trimming stripped 0 bases from V and 3 bases from J, with 9 bases between. The CDR3 protein is CASSPPNIVYEQYF. The CDR3 nucleotides read TGTGCCAGCTCACCACCAAATATCGTCTACGAGCAGTACTTC.

The chain couples TRBV2 to TRBJ2-5; D unresolved. Trimming took 5 bases from V and 2 from J, leaving 6 bases between them. This CDR3 is built from 12 residues. Looked up from germline, CDR1 is SNHLY and CDR2 is FYNNEI. The CDR3 loop reads CASSSLQETQYF. In nucleotides, the CDR3 is TGTGCCAGCAGTTCCCTTCAAGAGACCCAGTACTTC.

Only one count was recorded for this clone. The chain couples TRBV4-1 to TRBJ2-5, with TRBD2 matching 15 bases. CDR1 is MGHRA, CDR2 YSYEKL, per germline. The CDR3 is 18 residues long. The V gene end was trimmed by 1 base and the J gene end by 1 base; junction bases not matched to a gene: 4. Here the CDR3 reads CASSQGTGLAGGQETQYF. The DNA for the CDR3 is TGCGCCAGCAGCCAAGGGACGGGACTAGCGGGGGGCCAAGAGACCCAGTACTTC.

The chain recombines TRBV11-2 with TRBJ2-2, with D tentatively TRBD1 (5 bases). This CDR3 has 13 residues. V shed 5 bases and J shed 4 bases, with 8 bases lying between them. Germline-derived CDR1 and CDR2 are SGHAT and FQNNGV. The CDR3 DNA sequence: TGTGCCAGCAGCAAGACAGCCACCGGGGAGCTGTTTTTT. Amino acid sequence: CASSKTATGELFF.